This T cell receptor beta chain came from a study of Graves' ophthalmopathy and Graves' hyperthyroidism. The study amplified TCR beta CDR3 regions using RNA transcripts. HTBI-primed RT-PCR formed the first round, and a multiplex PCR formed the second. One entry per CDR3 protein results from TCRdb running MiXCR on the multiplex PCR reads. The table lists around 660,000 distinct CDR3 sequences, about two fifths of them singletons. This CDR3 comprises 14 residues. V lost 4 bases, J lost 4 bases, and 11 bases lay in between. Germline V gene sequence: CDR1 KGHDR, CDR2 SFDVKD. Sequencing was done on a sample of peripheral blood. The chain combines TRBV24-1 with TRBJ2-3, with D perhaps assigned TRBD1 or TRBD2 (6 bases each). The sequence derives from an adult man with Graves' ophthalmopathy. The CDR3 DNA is TGTGCCACCAGTGAACACAGGGAGGCAGATACGCAGTATTTT. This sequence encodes CATSEHREADTQYF.